What follows describes a single T cell receptor (beta chain). These data originate in a study of blood T cell repertoires in COVID-19. Study at large: The origin of the acute and convalescent COVID-19 samples was the United States, Italy and Spain.

The repertoire was sequenced with immunoSEQ multiplex PCR; TCRdb's copy has only in-frame clones and lacks some. The repertoire has some 150,000 clones, about 82% of them found once; the top ten carry around 4.8%. Sequencing input: peripheral blood. This TCR derives from a woman of 80 years or more with active or convalescent COVID-19.

The CDR3 protein is CASSISTRILVNNEQFF. Written as DNA, the CDR3 is TGTGCCAGTAGTATTTCCACCCGAATCCTAGTAAACAATGAGCAGTTCTTC. This sequence joins TRBV19 and TRBJ2-1; D is unclear. Trimming pared 3 bases from V and 5 bases from J, leaving 20 bases between. Germline V gene sequence: CDR1 LNHDA, CDR2 SQIVND (reference sequence). The CDR3 sequence is 17 residues long.